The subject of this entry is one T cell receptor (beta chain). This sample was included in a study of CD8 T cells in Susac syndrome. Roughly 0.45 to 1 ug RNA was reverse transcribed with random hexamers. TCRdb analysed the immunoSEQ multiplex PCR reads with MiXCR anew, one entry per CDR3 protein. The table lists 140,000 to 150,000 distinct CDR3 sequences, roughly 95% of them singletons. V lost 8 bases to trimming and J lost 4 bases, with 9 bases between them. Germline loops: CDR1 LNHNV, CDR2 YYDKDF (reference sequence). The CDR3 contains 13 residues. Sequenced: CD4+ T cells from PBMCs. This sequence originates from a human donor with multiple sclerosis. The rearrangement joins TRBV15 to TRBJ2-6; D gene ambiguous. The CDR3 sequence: CATERSGANVLTF. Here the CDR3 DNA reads TGTGCCACCGAAAGGTCAGGGGCCAACGTCCTGACTTTC.